The present entry profiles one TCR beta chain with its context. Its specificity is unknown. It was RNA transcripts that yielded the amplified TCR beta CDR3 regions. Researchers ran a first-round RT-PCR on the TCR CDR3 using the HTBI primer set. TCRdb re-derived calls from the multiplex PCR reads in MiXCR, one entry per CDR3 protein. This table holds approximately 610,000 distinct CDR3 sequences, 16% found once. This sample was included in a study of T cells in Graves' hyperthyroidism and ophthalmopathy. Germline CDR1 LGHNA, CDR2 YSLEER. This CDR3 spans 16 amino acids. Trimming removed 1 base at V and 2 bases at J, with 15 bases between. Study-wide results and limits: Most expanded thyroid clonotypes above 0.001 recurred in blood. Stable hyperthyroidism and ophthalmopathy were separated using 13 V-J signatures.

V usage is TRBV4-3 and J usage is TRBJ2-7; the D call may be TRBD1 or TRBD2 (6 bases each). The sample consisted of blood. The clonotype was recovered from a woman aged 18-29 years with Graves' hyperthyroidism. The CDR3 region is CASSQVRGTWAYEQYF. The DNA for the CDR3 is TGCGCCAGCAGCCAAGTTCGGGGGACATGGGCCTACGAGCAGTACTTC.